Shown below are 27 T cell receptor beta chains from a single sample sequenced in a study of shared clonotypes between healthy human individuals. Some clones are missing from TCRdb's copy, which holds only in-frame ones; the method was immunoSEQ multiplex PCR. The table has about 710,000 clones, approximately 72% seen once; the top ten hold approximately 1.8%. Sequencing used memory CD4+ T cells sorted from blood. Subset denoted: CD45RA-negative fraction. The receptor source for this set is a woman aged 30 to 39 in good health.

This clone was recorded at least ten times. V gene TRBV6-4 combines with J gene TRBJ2-1, with no clear D. Germline assignment: CDR1 MRHNA and CDR2 SNTAGT. The CDR3 spans 15 residues. Trimming stripped 3 bases from V and 0 bases from J, with 9 bases between. The CDR3, as DNA: TGTGCCAGCAGTGAGGACGGAAGCTCCTACAATGAGCAGTTCTTC. Its translation is CASSEDGSSYNEQFF.

About this clone: The same CDR3 arises from other DNA sequences in this sample as well. V is TRBV4-1 and J is TRBJ2-2, with D hard to call. Germline-derived CDR1 and CDR2 are MGHRA and YSYEKL. CDR3 length equals 14 residues. Trimming stripped 1 base from V and 1 base from J, with 4 bases between. The DNA for the CDR3 is TGCGCCAGCAGCCAAGGGCTGAACACCGGGGAGCTGTTTTTT. Translated: CASSQGLNTGELFF.

V usage is TRBV29-1 and J usage is TRBJ2-7; 10 bases align to TRBD1. From germline, CDR1 is SQVTM and CDR2 ANQGSEA. The CDR3 loop spans 11 amino acids. Trimming took 6 bases from V and 6 from J; bases not matched to a gene: 2. The CDR3, as DNA: TGCAGCGTGGGACAGGGGCGCGAGCAGTACTTC. Translated: CSVGQGREQYF.

As to this clone: Other DNA sequences in this specimen translate into the identical CDR3. This chain connects TRBV15 to TRBJ2-1; maybe TRBD2 (6 bases). The V and J ends lost 1 base and 0 bases respectively, with 7 bases between them. Germline CDR1 is LNHNV and CDR2 is YYDKDF (reference sequence). This CDR3 comprises 15 residues. In DNA form, the CDR3 reads TGTGCCACCAGCAGAGTCGGGGGCTCCTACAATGAGCAGTTCTTC. Encoded protein: CATSRVGGSYNEQFF.

The chain uses TRBV11-2 and TRBJ2-7; no clear D gene. CDR3 size: 12 residues. Germline V CDR1 and CDR2: SGHAT, FQNNGV. The V gene lost 4 bases and the J gene lost 2 bases, with 6 bases spanning the gap. CDR3 sequence (DNA): TGTGCCAGCAGCTCCCCTGCCTACGAGCAGTACTTC. Translation gives CASSSPAYEQYF.

The genes are TRBV7-9 and TRBJ2-2; 8 bases are a match to TRBD2. CDR1 and CDR2 (germline): SEHNR, FQNEAQ (reference sequence). The CDR3 is 14 residues long. J gave up 4 bases and V 8 bases, and 6 bases lay outside the gene matches. This CDR3 is CASQGTRATGELFF. In nucleotides, the CDR3 is TGTGCCAGCCAAGGGACTAGGGCCACCGGGGAGCTGTTTTTT.

Concerning this clone: This CDR3 is also generated by other DNA sequences in the sample. The rearrangement joins TRBV19 to TRBJ2-1, with D perhaps assigned TRBD1 or TRBD2 (6 bases each). The CDR3 is made up of 16 amino acids. Germline V CDR1 and CDR2: LNHDA, SQIVND (reference sequence). Trimming cost V 0 bases and J 2 bases, with 11 bases left between them. The CDR3 here is CASSIEGGSPYNEQFF. CDR3 bases: TGTGCCAGTAGTATAGAAGGGGGGTCCCCCTACAATGAGCAGTTCTTC.

This clone has a handful of counts. The V gene is TRBV5-1, the J gene TRBJ2-2, with TRBD2 identical over 14 bases. The J segment lost 6 bases and the V segment lost 4 bases, leaving 14 bases of the junction unmatched. The CDR3 sequence is 19 residues long. In germline, CDR1 is SGHRS, CDR2 YFSETQ. CDR3 in amino acids: CASSAMAGTSGRLAGELFF. CDR3 bases: TGCGCCAGCAGCGCGATGGCGGGGACTAGCGGGAGACTGGCCGGGGAGCTGTTTTTT.

V gene TRBV23-1 combines with J gene TRBJ2-7; no clear D gene. TRBV23-1 is an ORF; its function is uncertain. This CDR3 contains 18 residues. V was trimmed by 3 bases and J by 2 bases, leaving 23 bases between them. CDR3 in amino acids: CASSHGSLLGLNPYEQYF. As DNA, the CDR3 is TGCGCCAGCAGTCATGGGTCTCTTCTGGGTTTAAACCCCTACGAGCAGTACTTC.

The rearrangement joins TRBV19 to TRBJ2-7; D call uncertain. The CDR3 contains 13 residues. From germline, CDR1 is LNHDA and CDR2 SQIVND (reference sequence). V was clipped by 1 base and J by 6 bases, with 10 bases between them. CDR3 protein: CASSIVKAGEQYF. CDR3 sequence (DNA): TGTGCCAGTAGTATAGTCAAGGCTGGCGAGCAGTACTTC.

The V gene is TRBV20-1, the J gene TRBJ1-2; D is undetermined. V was cut by 6 bases and J by 3 bases, with 5 bases left in between. CDR1 DFQATT and CDR2 SNEGSKA come from the germline V gene (reference sequence). The CDR3 is made up of 10 amino acids. CDR3 sequence: CSAEDYGYTF. In nucleotides, the CDR3 is TGCAGTGCGGAGGACTATGGCTACACCTTC.

In its sample, this clone was seen once. V usage is TRBV15 and J usage is TRBJ2-1, with 12 bases that match TRBD2. This CDR3 comprises 17 residues. Germline CDR1 reads LNHNV; CDR2 reads YYDKDF (reference sequence). The V gene end was trimmed by 1 base and the J gene end by 11 bases; junction bases not matched to a gene: 12. As DNA, the CDR3 is TGTGCCACCAGCAGAGTTTTGCTAGCGGGAGGGCCTAACAAGCAGTTCTTC. Protein product: CATSRVLLAGGPNKQFF.

The rearrangement links TRBV19 to TRBJ1-5, with 7 bases that match TRBD1. CDR3 length equals 15 residues. The germline V gene has CDR1 LNHDA and CDR2 SQIVND (reference sequence). The ends lost 4 bases at V and 6 bases at J; junction bases unmatched: 9. The CDR3 sequence is CASSTGTAFFQPQHF. CDR3 bases: TGTGCCAGTAGTACCGGGACAGCGTTCTTTCAGCCCCAGCATTTT.

The CDR3 reads CAISDSEGTDTQYF. The CDR3 DNA is TGTGCCATCAGTGACTCTGAGGGCACAGATACGCAGTATTTT. The chain couples TRBV10-3 to TRBJ2-3; no clear D gene. V gave up 3 bases and J gave up 1 base, with 8 bases separating them. This CDR3 contains 14 residues. Germline lookup yields CDR1 ENHRY and CDR2 SYGVKD.

This chain connects TRBV6-1 to TRBJ2-7; D is tentatively TRBD1 or TRBD2 (5 bases each). Trimming pared 6 bases from V and 0 bases from J, leaving 15 bases between. The CDR3 runs 15 residues. The germline CDR1 and CDR2 sequences are MNHNS and SASEGT. CDR3 nucleotides: TGTGCCAGCAGCTATCGGGACGGAGACTCCTACGAGCAGTACTTC. It specifies CASSYRDGDSYEQYF.

This sequence joins TRBV28 and TRBJ2-7, with 8 bases fitting TRBD2. Germline-derived CDR1 and CDR2 are MDHEN and SYDVKM. The CDR3 runs 14 residues. Trimming cost V 3 bases and J 5 bases; bases outside gene matches: 6. The CDR3 nucleotides are TGTGCCAGCAGTTTGACGGGAGGGAGAGACGAGCAGTACTTC. Protein: CASSLTGGRDEQYF.

The chain couples TRBV7-9 to TRBJ2-3; tentatively, D is TRBD1 (5 bases). V was clipped by 5 bases and J by 3 bases, with 21 bases between them. CDR1 and CDR2 from the germline V gene are SEHNR and FQNEAQ (reference sequence). The CDR3 contains 17 residues. DNA of the CDR3: TGTGCCAGCAGCCCGCCCTGGGGCGCCCTAAGGACAGATACGCAGTATTTT. This gives the protein CASSPPWGALRTDTQYF.

CDR3 residues: CASSPRQGTGSYEQYF. CDR3 nucleotides: TGCGCCAGCAGCCCACGACAGGGTACGGGATCCTACGAGCAGTACTTC. The chain uses TRBV5-1 and TRBJ2-7, with 7 positions matching TRBD1. CDR3 size: 16 residues. CDR1 and CDR2 (germline): SGHRS, YFSETQ. J was trimmed by 1 base and V by 4 bases; bases with no gene match: 11. Supplemented by reference TRBV5-1 and TRBJ2-7, the full variable domain reads KAGVTQTPRYLIKTRGQQVTLSCSPISGHRSVSWYQQTPGQGLQFLFEYFSETQRNKGNFPGRFSGRQFSNSRSEMNVSTLELGDSALYLCASSPRQGTGSYEQYFGPGTRLTVT.

The rearrangement uses TRBV6-4 and TRBJ2-1; D is undetermined. Germline V gives CDR1 MRHNA, CDR2 SNTAGT. V lost 3 bases, J lost 5 bases, and 14 bases lay in between. CDR3 size: 15 residues. The CDR3, as DNA: TGTGCCAGCAGTGATGAGGACCCCCCTAACAATGAGCAGTTCTTC. It codes for CASSDEDPPNNEQFF.

The chain is built from TRBV28 and TRBJ2-7; 12 nucleotides match TRBD2. Germline CDR1 MDHEN, CDR2 SYDVKM. The CDR3 has 14 residues. V gave up 6 bases and J gave up 6 bases; unmatched junction bases: 6. The CDR3 DNA reads TGTGCCAGCAGCCTACTAGCGGGAGGTTTCGAGCAGTACTTC. Translation: CASSLLAGGFEQYF. Looking up the rest from reference TRBV28 and TRBJ2-7 gives the full variable domain: DVKVTQSSRYLVKRTGEKVFLECVQDMDHENMFWYRQDPGLGLRLIYFSYDVKMKEKGDIPEGYSVSREKKERFSLILESASTNQTSMYLCASSLLAGGFEQYFGPGTRLTVT.

This clone was seen once. Only one base separates this from a far larger clonotype, so it likely reflects a read error. The rearrangement uses TRBV4-1 and TRBJ1-5; 10 nucleotides align to TRBD1. This CDR3 region has 16 residues. The ends lost 1 base at V and 5 bases at J; junction bases unmatched: 5. Germline loops: CDR1 MGHRA, CDR2 YSYEKL. CDR3 nucleotides: TGCGCCAGCAGCCAAGGCCCGGGACAGGGGCATCAGCCCCAGCATTTT. Translating it yields CASSQGPGQGHQPQHF.

This sequence joins TRBV5-1 and TRBJ2-2, with TRBD1 matching 11 bases. V was pared by 6 bases and J by 5 bases, with 6 bases of the junction left unmatched. The germline gives CDR1 SGHRS, CDR2 YFSETQ. The CDR3 sequence is 15 residues long. CDR3 protein: CASTFGTGGTGELFF. The CDR3 DNA sequence: TGCGCCAGCACCTTCGGGACAGGGGGGACCGGGGAGCTGTTTTTT. The complete variable domain, with remaining parts taken from reference TRBV5-1 and TRBJ2-2, reads KAGVTQTPRYLIKTRGQQVTLSCSPISGHRSVSWYQQTPGQGLQFLFEYFSETQRNKGNFPGRFSGRQFSNSRSEMNVSTLELGDSALYLCASTFGTGGTGELFFGEGSRLTVL.

The chain uses TRBV19 and TRBJ2-1; no clear D. Trimming pared 5 bases from V and 2 bases from J, leaving 7 bases between. Germline lookup yields CDR1 LNHDA and CDR2 SQIVND (reference sequence). CDR3 length: 13 amino acids. The CDR3 loop reads CASSLGPYNEQFF. The CDR3 DNA sequence: TGTGCCAGTAGTCTCGGACCCTACAATGAGCAGTTCTTC.

The chain uses TRBV5-5 and TRBJ2-7; 10 bases align to TRBD2. Germline values: CDR1 SGHKS, CDR2 YYEKEE (reference sequence). V shed 0 bases and J 9 bases; nucleotides not matched to a gene: 9. The CDR3 loop spans 15 amino acids. The CDR3 bases are TGTGCCAGCAGCTTGGTCTGGCTAGCGGGAGCTATGCAGTACTTC. This translates into CASSLVWLAGAMQYF.

This clone has just a few counts. This chain joins TRBV27 and TRBJ1-2; tentative D call: TRBD1 (5 bases). CDR1 and CDR2 from the germline V gene are MNHEY and SMNVEV (reference sequence). This CDR3 is built from 15 residues. Trimming removed 6 bases at V and 1 base at J, with 15 bases between. CDR3 sequence reads: CASSRQGSLNYGYTF. CDR3 nucleotide sequence: TGTGCCAGCAGCCGCCAGGGCTCCCTTAACTATGGCTACACCTTC.

Note on this clone: Other nucleotide sequences in the sample specify the same CDR3. The CDR3, as DNA: TGCGCCAGCAGCCGGGGGTCTGCGGGGTACAATGAGCAGTTCTTC. Amino acids: CASSRGSAGYNEQFF. The chain combines TRBV5-1 with TRBJ2-1; D is possibly TRBD2 (6 bases). Germline lookup yields CDR1 SGHRS and CDR2 YFSETQ. The CDR3 is 15 amino acids. Trimming pared 4 bases from V and 4 bases from J, leaving 15 bases between. Supplemented by reference TRBV5-1 and TRBJ2-1, the full variable domain reads KAGVTQTPRYLIKTRGQQVTLSCSPISGHRSVSWYQQTPGQGLQFLFEYFSETQRNKGNFPGRFSGRQFSNSRSEMNVSTLELGDSALYLCASSRGSAGYNEQFFGPGTRLTVL.

The chain recombines TRBV28 with TRBJ1-1; no reliable D call. Germline V gene data show CDR1 as MDHEN and CDR2 as SYDVKM. The CDR3 runs 12 residues. Trimming pared 3 bases from V and 7 bases from J, leaving 9 bases between. This CDR3 is CASSFWGGEAFF. The CDR3 region has the DNA TGTGCCAGCAGTTTCTGGGGAGGTGAAGCTTTCTTT. The full variable domain, rest sourced from reference TRBV28 and TRBJ1-1, is DVKVTQSSRYLVKRTGEKVFLECVQDMDHENMFWYRQDPGLGLRLIYFSYDVKMKEKGDIPEGYSVSREKKERFSLILESASTNQTSMYLCASSFWGGEAFFGQGTRLTVV.